These T cell receptor beta chains were read from a single sample in a study of T cell clones after liver transplantation. This table comes from immunoSEQ multiplex PCR, and its TCRdb copy is limited to in-frame clones, with some not included. The sample includes tens of thousands of clones, 90% to 95% of them seen just once. The sequencing used CD8+ T cells from blood, collected 12 months after liver transplant. These receptors came from a human patient who received a liver transplant. Some T cells may be supplied by the graft donor. The CDR3 runs from the conserved cysteine through the conserved F or W. Each record gives: D gene, clone size, J gene, V gene, CDR3 DNA, CDR3 protein. D genes are given only for firm matches. Part of the rows lack a size; the others show once, few, many or a class for expanded clones.

d_call: TRBD2; clone_size: NA; j_call: TRBJ2-7; v_call: TRBV10-3; cdr3_nt: TGTGCCTCACGGGGACTAGCGATAGAGCAGTACTTC; cdr3_aa: CASRGLAIEQYF
d_call: TRBD1; clone_size: NA; j_call: TRBJ1-3; v_call: TRBV7-2; cdr3_nt: TGTGCCAGCAGCTTAGGGGACAGCTCTGGAAACACCATATATTTT; cdr3_aa: CASSLGDSSGNTIYF
d_call: NA; clone_size: NA; j_call: TRBJ2-7; v_call: TRBV25-1; cdr3_nt: TGTGCCAGCACCAGGGGGGGGAATTCCGAGCAGTACTTC; cdr3_aa: CASTRGGNSEQYF
d_call: NA; clone_size: NA; j_call: TRBJ1-2; v_call: TRBV11-2; cdr3_nt: TGTGCCAGCAGCTCCTGGGACACTCGAGCTAACTATGGCTACACCTTC; cdr3_aa: CASSSWDTRANYGYTF
d_call: TRBD1; clone_size: NA; j_call: TRBJ1-2; v_call: TRBV5-6; cdr3_nt: TGTGCCAGCAGCTGGCCTGGACAGGCCCGGGGGGGCTACACCTTC; cdr3_aa: CASSWPGQARGGYTF
d_call: NA; clone_size: NA; j_call: TRBJ2-7; v_call: TRBV27; cdr3_nt: TGTGCCAGCAGTTCATCCCGGGGCACGCCTAACTACGAGCAGTACTTC; cdr3_aa: CASSSSRGTPNYEQYF
d_call: NA; clone_size: NA; j_call: TRBJ1-1; v_call: TRBV30; cdr3_nt: TGTGCCTGGAGTGACGACACTGAAGCTTTCTTT; cdr3_aa: CAWSDDTEAFF
d_call: NA; clone_size: NA; j_call: TRBJ2-1; v_call: TRBV11-3; cdr3_nt: TGTGCCAGCAGCTTAGAGATGGGACGGGGTAGTTCCTACAATGAGCAGTTCTTC; cdr3_aa: CASSLEMGRGSSYNEQFF
d_call: NA; clone_size: NA; j_call: TRBJ2-5; v_call: TRBV27; cdr3_nt: TGTGCCAGCAGTTTATCGCCAGGAGCGTTCCAAGAGACCCAGTACTTC; cdr3_aa: CASSLSPGAFQETQYF
d_call: NA; clone_size: NA; j_call: TRBJ2-1; v_call: TRBV27; cdr3_nt: TGTGCCAGCAGTTTACGGGGTTCTTCCATTTACAATGAGCAGTTCTTC; cdr3_aa: CASSLRGSSIYNEQFF
d_call: NA; clone_size: NA; j_call: TRBJ2-1; v_call: TRBV11-2; cdr3_nt: TGTGCCAGCAGCTTAGCTTGGCGGGCCAATGAGCAGTTCTTC; cdr3_aa: CASSLAWRANEQFF
d_call: TRBD2; clone_size: NA; j_call: TRBJ2-7; v_call: TRBV11-2; cdr3_nt: TGTGCCAGCAGCGGACCCGGGACTACCACCTACGAGCAGTACTTC; cdr3_aa: CASSGPGTTTYEQYF
d_call: NA; clone_size: NA; j_call: TRBJ1-1; v_call: TRBV7-9; cdr3_nt: TGTGCCAGCAGTCCCCAGGGCTCTGAAGCTTTCTTT; cdr3_aa: CASSPQGSEAFF
d_call: NA; clone_size: once; j_call: TRBJ2-1; v_call: TRBV2; cdr3_nt: TGTGCCAGCAGTCTGACGTCAGGGAATGAGCAGTTCTTC; cdr3_aa: CASSLTSGNEQFF
d_call: NA; clone_size: NA; j_call: TRBJ2-3; v_call: TRBV6-6; cdr3_nt: TGTGCCAGCCTCCCCCCCGAAGGCGGTACGCAGTATTTT; cdr3_aa: CASLPPEGGTQYF
d_call: TRBD2; clone_size: NA; j_call: TRBJ2-5; v_call: TRBV4-1; cdr3_nt: TGCGCCAGCAGCCAAGATCCGGGAGGGGAGACCCAGTACTTC; cdr3_aa: CASSQDPGGETQYF